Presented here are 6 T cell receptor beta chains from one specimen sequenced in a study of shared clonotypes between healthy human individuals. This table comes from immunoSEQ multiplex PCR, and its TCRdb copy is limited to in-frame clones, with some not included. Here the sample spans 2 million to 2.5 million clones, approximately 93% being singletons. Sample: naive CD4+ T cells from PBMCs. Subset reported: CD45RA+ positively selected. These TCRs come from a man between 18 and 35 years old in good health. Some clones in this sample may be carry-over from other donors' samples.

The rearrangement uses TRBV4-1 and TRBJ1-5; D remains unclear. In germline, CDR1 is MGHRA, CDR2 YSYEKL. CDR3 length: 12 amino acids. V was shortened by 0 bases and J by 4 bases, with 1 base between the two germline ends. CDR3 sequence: CASSQENQPQHF. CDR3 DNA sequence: TGCGCCAGCAGCCAAGAGAATCAGCCCCAGCATTTT.

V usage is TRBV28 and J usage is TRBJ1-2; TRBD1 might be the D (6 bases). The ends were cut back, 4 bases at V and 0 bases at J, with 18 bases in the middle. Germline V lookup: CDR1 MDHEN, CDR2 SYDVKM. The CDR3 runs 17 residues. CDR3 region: CASSSTGQLLSNYGYTF. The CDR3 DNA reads TGTGCCAGCAGTTCTACAGGGCAACTACTTTCTAACTATGGCTACACCTTC.

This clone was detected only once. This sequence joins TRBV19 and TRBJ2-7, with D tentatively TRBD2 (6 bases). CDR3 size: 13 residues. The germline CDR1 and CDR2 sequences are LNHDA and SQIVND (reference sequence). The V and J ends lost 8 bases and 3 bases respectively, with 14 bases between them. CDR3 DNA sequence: TGTGCCAGTGGGGTCGGAGGGTTCTACGAGCAGTACTTC. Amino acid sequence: CASGVGGFYEQYF.

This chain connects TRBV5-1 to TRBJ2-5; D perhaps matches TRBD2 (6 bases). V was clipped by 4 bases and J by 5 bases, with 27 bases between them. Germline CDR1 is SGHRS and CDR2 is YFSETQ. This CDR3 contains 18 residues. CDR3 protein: CASSPETGSGLAGETQYF. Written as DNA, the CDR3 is TGCGCCAGCAGCCCGGAAACGGGTAGCGGTCTCGCGGGGGAGACCCAGTACTTC.

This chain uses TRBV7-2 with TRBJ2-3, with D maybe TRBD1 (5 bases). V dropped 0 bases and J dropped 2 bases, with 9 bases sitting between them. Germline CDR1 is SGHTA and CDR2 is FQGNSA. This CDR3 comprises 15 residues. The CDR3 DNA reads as TGTGCCAGCAGCTTAGCGCTAGGGGACACAGATACGCAGTATTTT. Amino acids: CASSLALGDTDTQYF.

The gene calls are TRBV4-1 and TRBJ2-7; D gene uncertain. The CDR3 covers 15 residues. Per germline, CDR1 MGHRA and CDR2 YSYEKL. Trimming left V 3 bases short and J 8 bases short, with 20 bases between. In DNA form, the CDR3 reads TGCGCCAGCAGCCAGGCGAGACAAGACTCTACGAAGCAGTACTTC. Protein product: CASSQARQDSTKQYF.